This T cell receptor beta chain was profiled in a study of cytomegalovirus exposure and HLA in healthy donors. Looking at the study overall: Among the approximately 400 donors who were genotyped, about 80% fell in the genetic ancestry cluster that is associated with self-reported Caucasian donors.

Both 60 Vbeta primers and 13 Jbeta primers went into the PCR. Assay used: immunoSEQ multiplex PCR; TCRdb lists only in-frame clones, some missing. This table has 100,000 to 150,000 clones, 75% to 90% appearing once. This TCR was recovered from a man aged 25-45 years in good health and CMV-seronegative. The sequenced sample consisted of PBMCs.

In nucleotides, the CDR3 is TGTGCCAGCAACTATTCAGCGGGGGGTTACGAGCAGTACTTC. This sequence encodes CASNYSAGGYEQYF. This sequence joins TRBV5-3 and TRBJ2-7, with 9 bases identical to TRBD2. TRBV5-3 is known as an ORF, though its function is uncertain. Trimming took 8 bases from V and 4 from J; bases not matched to a gene: 10. This CDR3 comprises 14 residues.